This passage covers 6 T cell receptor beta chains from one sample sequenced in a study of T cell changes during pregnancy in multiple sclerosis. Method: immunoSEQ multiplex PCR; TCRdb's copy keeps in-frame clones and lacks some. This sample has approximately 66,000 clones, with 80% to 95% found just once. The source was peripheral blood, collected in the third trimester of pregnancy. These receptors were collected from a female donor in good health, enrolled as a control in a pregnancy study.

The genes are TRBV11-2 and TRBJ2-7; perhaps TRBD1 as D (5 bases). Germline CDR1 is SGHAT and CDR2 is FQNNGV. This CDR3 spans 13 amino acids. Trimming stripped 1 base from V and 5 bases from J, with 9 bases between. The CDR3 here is CASSLVFRDEQYF. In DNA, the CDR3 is TGTGCCAGCAGCTTAGTTTTCAGGGACGAGCAGTACTTC.

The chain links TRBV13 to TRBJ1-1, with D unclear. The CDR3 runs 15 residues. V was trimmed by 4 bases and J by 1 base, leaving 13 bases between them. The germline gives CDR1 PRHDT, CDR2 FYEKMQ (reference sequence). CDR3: CASSSREVANTEAFF. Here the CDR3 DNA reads TGTGCCAGCAGCTCGAGGGAGGTCGCGAACACTGAAGCTTTCTTT.

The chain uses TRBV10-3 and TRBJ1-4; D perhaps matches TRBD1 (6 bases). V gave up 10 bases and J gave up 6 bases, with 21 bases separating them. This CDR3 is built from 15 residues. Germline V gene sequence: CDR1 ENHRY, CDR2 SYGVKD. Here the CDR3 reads CATNDAGARDEKLFF. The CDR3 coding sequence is TGTGCCACAAACGATGCGGGGGCTCGGGATGAAAAACTGTTTTTT.

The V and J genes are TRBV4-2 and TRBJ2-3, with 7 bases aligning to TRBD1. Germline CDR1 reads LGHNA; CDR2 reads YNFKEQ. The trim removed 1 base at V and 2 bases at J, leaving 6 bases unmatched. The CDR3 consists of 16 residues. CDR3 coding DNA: TGTGCCAGCAGCCAAGCGTCCGGACAGGCCACAGATACGCAGTATTTT. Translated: CASSQASGQATDTQYF.

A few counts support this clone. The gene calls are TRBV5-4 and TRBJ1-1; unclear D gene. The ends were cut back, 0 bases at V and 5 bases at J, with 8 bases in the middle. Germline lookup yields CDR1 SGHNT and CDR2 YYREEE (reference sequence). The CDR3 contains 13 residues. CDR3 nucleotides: TGTGCCAGCAGCTTGGCCCTGGCAACTGAAGCTTTCTTT. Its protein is CASSLALATEAFF.

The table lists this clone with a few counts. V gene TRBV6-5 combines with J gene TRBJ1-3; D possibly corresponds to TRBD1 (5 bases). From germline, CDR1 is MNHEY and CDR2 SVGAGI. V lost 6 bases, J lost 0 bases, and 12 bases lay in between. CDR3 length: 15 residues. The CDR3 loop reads CASRDTGDSGNTIYF. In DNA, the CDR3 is TGTGCCAGCAGAGATACAGGAGACTCTGGAAACACCATATATTTT.